Only a few counts were recorded for the clone carrying this T cell receptor beta chain. Its antigen is still unknown. The data were taken from a study of T-cell reconstitution after alpha-beta-depleted transplantation in children. Study-wide points: Reportedly, roughly two months post-transplant, alpha-beta T cells arose from several hundred expanded graft clones.

As it was prepared, the TCRbeta library received unique molecular identifiers. Using its own MiXCR run on the PCR reads, TCRdb lists one record per CDR3 protein. Among 600,000 or so distinct CDR3 sequences, more than 20% were seen once, and the ten largest hold around 14%. CDR3 length: 17 amino acids. Looked up from germline, CDR1 is KGHDR and CDR2 is SFDVKD. Losses at the gene ends were 5 bases for V and 7 bases for J; bases not matched to a gene: 13. The sequence was obtained from a boy under two years old who had a stem cell transplant for acute myeloid leukemia, so the T cells may come from the graft donor. V is TRBV24-1 and J is TRBJ2-1; 10 bases fit TRBD2. This sample comprised PBMCs, mostly from graft donor cells, obtained 360 days after TCRalphabeta/CD19-depleted stem cell transplant. The CDR3 loop is CATSALAGGTGRNEQFF. DNA of the CDR3: TGTGCCACCAGTGCCTTAGCGGGGGGAACAGGGAGGAATGAGCAGTTCTTC.